This TCR beta chain originates from a study of blood T cell repertoires in COVID-19. The overall study: Sources were T cells, B-cell-depleted T cells, or PBMCs; the material itself was cDNA or gDNA.

Original processing methods: Amplifying reference gene primers gave estimates of nucleated cell counts. Only in-frame clones appear in the TCRdb table, and some are missing; sequencing was by immunoSEQ multiplex PCR. D and trimming were read from the DNA, whereas the V and J calls and clone size are those reported in that table. The repertoire has almost 30,000 clones, about nine tenths of them found once; the top ten carry 9.9%. The CDR3 consists of 15 residues. Trimming removed 1 base from V and 9 bases from J; junction bases left unmatched: 9. Germline CDR1 SGDLS, CDR2 YYNGEE. Sequencing was done on a sample of peripheral blood. The rearrangement joins TRBV9 to TRBJ2-5, with 10 bases identical to TRBD2. The receptor's source is a human donor in a cohort sampled during active COVID-19. As DNA, the CDR3 is TGTGCCAGCAGCGTACAGGCTAGCGGGGGAGGGGCCCAGTACTTC. Residues: CASSVQASGGGAQYF.